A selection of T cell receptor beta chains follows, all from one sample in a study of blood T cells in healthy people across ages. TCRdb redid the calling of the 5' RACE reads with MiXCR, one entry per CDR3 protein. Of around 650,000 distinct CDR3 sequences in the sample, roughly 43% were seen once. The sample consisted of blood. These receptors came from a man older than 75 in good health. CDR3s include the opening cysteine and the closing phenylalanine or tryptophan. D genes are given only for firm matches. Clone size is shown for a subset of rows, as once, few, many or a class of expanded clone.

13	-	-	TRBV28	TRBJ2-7	TGTGCCAGCACCCCAAACCAGGGCTACGAGCAGTACTTC	CASTPNQGYEQYF
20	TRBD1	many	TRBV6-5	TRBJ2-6	TGTGCCAGCAGTTACTCGAGTGCGACAGGGTTACTCTCTGGGGCCAACGTCCTGACTTTC	CASSYSSATGLLSGANVLTF
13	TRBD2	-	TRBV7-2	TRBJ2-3	TGTGCCAGCAGCCGAACTAGCGCAGATACGCAGTATTTT	CASSRTSADTQYF
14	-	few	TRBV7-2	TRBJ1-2	TGTGCCAGCAGCTTACAACATTCTAATGGCGGCTACACCTTC	CASSLQHSNGGYTF
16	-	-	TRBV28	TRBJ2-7	TGTGCCAGCAGTCACAAGGGGCCGCCTTCCCCCTACGAGCAGTACTTC	CASSHKGPPSPYEQYF
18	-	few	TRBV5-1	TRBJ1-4	TGCGCCAGCAGCTTGGAGAGTAGGACAGCGGTAACTAATGAAAAACTGTTTTTT	CASSLESRTAVTNEKLFF
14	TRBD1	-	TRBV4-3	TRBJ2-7	TGCGCCAGCAGCCTCCAAGGGGGCTATGGCGAGCAGTACTTC	CASSLQGGYGEQYF
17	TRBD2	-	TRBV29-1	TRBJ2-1	TGCAGCGCCCGAAGGCAGGCGGGGGGGGTGGGGTACAATGAGCAGTTCTTC	CSARRQAGGVGYNEQFF
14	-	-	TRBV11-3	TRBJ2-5	TGTGCCAGCAGCTTAGGGACCACCCAGCCGACCCAGTACTTC	CASSLGTTQPTQYF
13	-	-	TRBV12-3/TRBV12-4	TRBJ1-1	TGTGCCAGCACCACAGAGTTGAACACTGAAGCTTTCTTT	CASTTELNTEAFF
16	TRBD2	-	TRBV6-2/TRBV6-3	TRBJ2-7	TGTGCCAGCAGTTACTCGACACCAGCGGGGGTCCACGAGCAGTACTTC	CASSYSTPAGVHEQYF